These 24 T cell receptor beta chains originate from one sample sequenced in a study of blood T cell repertoires in COVID-19. The assay was immunoSEQ multiplex PCR, and TCRdb's table has in-frame clones only and misses some. The profile covers tens of thousands of clones, with roughly 78% appearing a single time and 21% taken by the ten largest. Sequenced input: peripheral blood. These receptors came from a human donor in a cohort sampled during active COVID-19.

This chain joins TRBV7-2 and TRBJ1-6; TRBD1 matches 12 bases. Trimming cost V 4 bases and J 9 bases; bases outside gene matches: 10. The germline V gene encodes CDR1 SGHTA and CDR2 FQGNSA. The CDR3 extends over 17 amino acids. The CDR3 loop is CASSWNAGQGAGSPLHF. DNA for the CDR3: TGTGCCAGCAGCTGGAACGCGGGACAGGGGGCGGGTTCACCCCTCCACTTT.

Only a few counts were recorded for this clone. The chain has TRBV2 and TRBJ1-5; 9 nucleotides agree with TRBD1. The V and J ends lost 8 bases and 7 bases, in that order; junction bases with no gene match: 6. The CDR3 is 13 residues long. CDR1 and CDR2 from the germline V gene are SNHLY and FYNNEI. CDR3 nucleotides: TGTGCCAGCGGGGACAGGGTTCGACAGCCCCAGCATTTT. Its translation is CASGDRVRQPQHF.

The chain joins TRBV6-1 to TRBJ2-3, with 10 bases aligning to TRBD1. V lost 4 bases and J lost 2; bases outside the gene matches: 9. Germline V gives CDR1 MNHNS, CDR2 SASEGT. This CDR3 is built from 17 residues. This CDR3 reads CASSVKPGQGNTDTQYF. The DNA of the CDR3 is TGTGCCAGCAGTGTCAAACCGGGACAGGGGAACACAGATACGCAGTATTTT.

The chain links TRBV27 to TRBJ2-7, with 9 bases identical to TRBD1. J lost 2 bases, V lost 4 bases, and 6 bases had no gene match. The CDR3 runs to 15 residues. Germline assignment: CDR1 MNHEY and CDR2 SMNVEV (reference sequence). CDR3 protein: CASSWGQGRPYEQYF. CDR3 in DNA: TGTGCCAGCAGTTGGGGACAGGGTCGGCCCTACGAGCAGTACTTC.

The chain is built from TRBV6-6 and TRBJ2-3; 8 positions agree with TRBD2. The CDR3 totals 15 residues. Germline loops: CDR1 MNHNY, CDR2 SVGAGI (reference sequence). J was trimmed by 6 bases and V by 5 bases; bases with no gene match: 10. CDR3 residues: CASSHNTGGRDTQYF. CDR3 nucleotide sequence: TGTGCCAGCAGTCATAATACGGGGGGGCGTGATACGCAGTATTTT.

The rearrangement joins TRBV3-1 (or the pseudogene TRBV3-2) to TRBJ1-4; 9 positions match TRBD1. Germline trimming cut 4 bases from V and 1 base from J; bases unmatched to any gene: 4. CDR3 length equals 16 residues. Germline V CDR1 and CDR2: LGHDT, YNNKEL (reference sequence). Here the CDR3 DNA reads TGTGCCAGCAGCCCATTGGACAGGGGAACTAATGAAAAACTGTTTTTT. Protein product: CASSPLDRGTNEKLFF.

The chain joins TRBV7-2 to TRBJ2-3; possible D gene TRBD1, 6 bases. Per the germline V gene, CDR1 is SGHTA and CDR2 is FQGNSA. This CDR3 is built from 13 residues. V was shortened by 5 bases and J by 4 bases, with 10 bases between the two germline ends. The CDR3 DNA is TGTGCCAGCAGCGCCACAGGGCCAGATACGCAGTATTTT. It specifies CASSATGPDTQYF. The whole variable domain, remainder taken from reference TRBV7-2 and TRBJ2-3, is GAGVSQSPSNKVTEKGKDVELRCDPISGHTALYWYRQSLGQGLEFLIYFQGNSAPDKSGLPSDRFSAERTGGSVSTLTIQRTQQEDSAVYLCASSATGPDTQYFGPGTRLTVL.

The chain recombines TRBV7-2 with TRBJ2-7; perhaps TRBD1 as D (6 bases). The germline CDR1 and CDR2 sequences are SGHTA and FQGNSA. The CDR3 totals 15 residues. Trimming took off 3 bases at V and 2 bases at J, with 14 bases between the two ends. The CDR3: CASSLRSTGPYEQYF. The DNA of the CDR3 is TGTGCCAGCAGCTTGAGATCGACAGGACCCTACGAGCAGTACTTC.

The rearrangement uses TRBV7-2 and TRBJ1-4, with TRBD1 as a possible D gene (5 bases). V lost 5 bases and J lost 9, with 22 bases in between. This CDR3 spans 16 amino acids. CDR1 SGHTA and CDR2 FQGNSA come from the germline V gene. CDR3 coding DNA: TGTGCCAGCAGCCCTGCGGTCGGAGGGACGGGGAAAAAACTGTTTTTT. This codes for CASSPAVGGTGKKLFF.

On this clone: A junction boundary mismatches the germline segment, possibly from a read error. This chain connects TRBV7-7 to TRBJ2-1, with 7 bases matching TRBD1. CDR1 is SSHAT, CDR2 FNYEAQ, per germline (reference sequence). The length of the CDR3 is 15 residues. In nucleotides, the CDR3 is TGTGCTAGCAGCTCCGGACAGGAGGACTACAATGAGCAGTTCTTC. This gives the protein CASSSGQEDYNEQFF.

The chain recombines TRBV7-9 with TRBJ1-2, with 10 bases matching TRBD1. This CDR3 has 15 amino acids. CDR1 and CDR2 (germline): SEHNR, FQNEAQ (reference sequence). J gave up 3 bases and V 1 base, and 2 bases lay outside the gene matches. The CDR3 nucleotides are TGTGCCAGCAGCTTAGGACAGGGGGCCTACTATGGCTACACCTTC. Amino acids: CASSLGQGAYYGYTF.

The genes are TRBV19 and TRBJ1-5, with 9 bases lining up with TRBD1. CDR1 and CDR2 from the germline V gene are LNHDA and SQIVND (reference sequence). The CDR3 runs to 15 residues. V lost 6 bases to trimming and J lost 5 bases; unmatched junction nucleotides: 8. In DNA, the CDR3 is TGTGCCAGTAGGCCCAAAGGACAGGGGCATCAGCCCCAGCATTTT. Translated, it gives CASRPKGQGHQPQHF.

V is TRBV9 and J is TRBJ1-5; D is uncertain. The ends were cut back, 4 bases at V and 0 bases at J, with 11 bases in the middle. Germline V lookup: CDR1 SGDLS, CDR2 YYNGEE. The CDR3 consists of 15 residues. The CDR3 nucleotides are TGTGCCAGCAGCCCCCACGGGAATAGCAATCAGCCCCAGCATTTT. It codes for CASSPHGNSNQPQHF.

V usage is TRBV3-1 (or the pseudogene TRBV3-2) and J usage is TRBJ2-2, with TRBD2 matching 7 bases. V shed 4 bases and J 2 bases; nucleotides not matched to a gene: 7. Germline V gives CDR1 LGHDT, CDR2 YNNKEL (reference sequence). The CDR3 is made up of 16 amino acids. The CDR3 spells CASSRFLAANTGELFF. In DNA form, the CDR3 reads TGTGCCAGCAGCCGTTTCCTAGCGGCAAACACCGGGGAGCTGTTTTTT.

V and J are TRBV6-2 or TRBV6-3 and TRBJ2-3; the match to TRBD2 covers 14 bases. With 5 bases clipped from V and 2 bases from J, the junction kept 6 bases outside the gene matches. The germline V gene has CDR1 MNHEY and CDR2 SVGEGT. CDR3 length: 17 amino acids. The CDR3 region is CASSPGTSGSFTDTQYF. CDR3 coding DNA: TGTGCCAGCAGTCCCGGGACTAGCGGGAGTTTCACAGATACGCAGTATTTT.

The rearrangement uses TRBV7-9 and TRBJ1-2; 10 nucleotides line up with TRBD1. V was pared by 5 bases and J by 5 bases, with 2 bases of the junction left unmatched. CDR3 length: 13 amino acids. Germline assignment: CDR1 SEHNR and CDR2 FQNEAQ (reference sequence). CDR3: CASSPGQGYGYTF. The CDR3 region has the DNA TGTGCCAGCAGCCCGGGACAGGGGTATGGCTACACCTTC. Looking up the rest from reference TRBV7-9 and TRBJ1-2 gives the full variable domain: DTGVSQNPRHKITKRGQNVTFRCDPISEHNRLYWYRQTLGQGPEFLTYFQNEAQLEKSRLLSDRFSAERPKGSFSTLEIQRTEQGDSAMYLCASSPGQGYGYTFGSGTRLTVV.

The chain carries TRBV19 and TRBJ1-3; possible D gene TRBD1, 5 bases. Germline V gene lookup returns CDR1 LNHDA and CDR2 SQIVND (reference sequence). The CDR3 has 16 residues. Trimming stripped 7 bases from V and 0 bases from J, with 16 bases between. The CDR3 loop reads CASTPGGSLSGNTIYF. The CDR3 coding sequence is TGTGCCAGTACCCCCGGGGGGAGCCTCTCTGGAAACACCATATATTTT.

The chain carries TRBV11-2 and TRBJ1-1; D possibly corresponds to TRBD1 (5 bases). V lost 7 bases and J lost 1, with 13 bases in between. This CDR3 contains 14 residues. The germline V gene has CDR1 SGHAT and CDR2 FQNNGV. As DNA, the CDR3 is TGTGCCAGCAAGGGAGTGGGGGGGAACACTGAAGCTTTCTTT. Its protein is CASKGVGGNTEAFF.

This chain connects TRBV19 to TRBJ2-7; 7 bases agree with TRBD1. The CDR3 is 14 residues long. Per the germline V gene, CDR1 is LNHDA and CDR2 is SQIVND (reference sequence). Losses at the gene ends were 9 bases for V and 5 bases for J; bases not matched to a gene: 13. The CDR3 sequence: CASETGFGTDEQYF. The CDR3 DNA is TGTGCCAGCGAGACAGGGTTTGGAACGGACGAGCAGTACTTC.

This clone occurred a few times. The V and J genes are TRBV7-9 and TRBJ2-7; D call uncertain. V shed 1 base and J shed 3 bases, with 4 bases lying between them. The CDR3 sequence is 12 residues long. The germline V gene has CDR1 SEHNR and CDR2 FQNEAQ (reference sequence). In nucleotides, the CDR3 is TGTGCCAGCAGCTTAGAATACTACGAGCAGTACTTC. It specifies CASSLEYYEQYF.

The DNA of the CDR3 is TGCGCCAGCAGCTTGGCCGGGGGGCCGTACACCGGGGAGCTGTTTTTT. Protein: CASSLAGGPYTGELFF. The chain employs TRBV5-1 and TRBJ2-2, with a possible D match to TRBD2 (7 bases). Germline V CDR1 and CDR2: SGHRS, YFSETQ. The CDR3 runs to 16 residues. The V end lost 0 bases, the J end lost 3 bases, and 12 bases lay between the germline ends.

The sample holds a few counts of this clone. The rearrangement joins TRBV6-2 or TRBV6-3 to TRBJ1-1; D uncertain. Germline V gene sequence: CDR1 MNHEY, CDR2 SVGEGT. V dropped 6 bases and J dropped 1 base, with 12 bases sitting between them. The CDR3 runs to 14 residues. CDR3 region: CASSVLSRNTEAFF. CDR3 DNA sequence: TGTGCCAGCAGCGTCCTTAGCAGGAACACTGAAGCTTTCTTT.

Here the CDR3 reads CASSRKGGSYNEKLFF. The DNA of the CDR3 is TGCGCCAGCAGCCGGAAGGGGGGGTCCTATAATGAAAAACTGTTTTTT. This chain links TRBV4-1 with TRBJ1-4, with D perhaps matching TRBD1 (6 bases). Trimming shortened V by 4 bases and J by 4 bases, and 16 bases separated the two germline ends. Germline lookup yields CDR1 MGHRA and CDR2 YSYEKL. This CDR3 has 16 amino acids.

The chain has TRBV5-5 and TRBJ1-2; 8 bases fit TRBD1. Germline V gene data show CDR1 as SGHKS and CDR2 as YYEKEE (reference sequence). This CDR3 contains 14 residues. J gave up 7 bases and V 1 base, and 6 bases lay outside the gene matches. The CDR3: CASSLYNQGAGYTF. The CDR3, as DNA: TGTGCCAGCAGCTTGTACAACCAGGGGGCTGGCTACACCTTC.